These 19 T cell receptor beta chains were sequenced from one sample in a study of T cells in Graves' hyperthyroidism and ophthalmopathy. Amplified TCR beta CDR3 regions came from RNA transcripts. When the TCR CDR3 underwent first-round RT-PCR, the HTBI primer set was used. TCRdb processed the multiplex PCR reads anew with MiXCR; each CDR3 protein has one entry. The sample yields about 420,000 distinct CDR3 sequences, approximately 13% seen once. The sample consisted of blood. These receptor sequences come from a woman aged 18-35 years with Graves' hyperthyroidism.

This clonotype was detected many times. This chain uses TRBV2 with TRBJ1-5; D remains ambiguous. The CDR3 has 12 amino acids. Per the germline V gene, CDR1 is SNHLY and CDR2 is FYNNEI. The germline V and J ends were trimmed by 6 bases and 9 bases, with 12 bases remaining between them. CDR3 loop: CASSDGEMPQHF. The CDR3 DNA follows: TGTGCCAGCAGCGATGGTGAGATGCCCCAGCATTTT.

V is TRBV5-1 and J is TRBJ2-5; TRBD2 agrees at 7 bases. With V trimmed by 4 bases and J by 5 bases, 17 bases remained unmatched. The CDR3 is 17 amino acids. Per germline, CDR1 SGHRS and CDR2 YFSETQ. CDR3 DNA: TGCGCCAGCAGCGCCCAGGCGTTTAGCGGGTTGGGGGAGACCCAGTACTTC. It encodes CASSAQAFSGLGETQYF.

The table lists this clonotype with many counts. The chain carries TRBV5-1 and TRBJ2-5, with D possibly being TRBD1 (6 bases). The V end lost 0 bases, the J end lost 5 bases, and 14 bases lay between the germline ends. The CDR3 has 15 amino acids. Germline V gene data show CDR1 as SGHRS and CDR2 as YFSETQ. The CDR3 nucleotides read TGCGCCAGCAGCTTGGGACAGGCCCTCGGGGAGACCCAGTACTTC. Its protein product is CASSLGQALGETQYF.

In its sample, this clonotype was seen many times. V and J are TRBV20-1 and TRBJ2-3; D uncertain. V lost 3 bases and J lost 0, with 7 bases in between. Germline CDR1 reads DFQATT; CDR2 reads SNEGSKA (reference sequence). This CDR3 is 13 amino acids long. The CDR3 loop reads CSARQISTDTQYF. The CDR3 coding sequence is TGCAGTGCTAGGCAGATCAGCACAGATACGCAGTATTTT.

CDR3 sequence (DNA): TGTGCCAGCAGCTTTCGACTAGCGGGATACCCCGCCTACGAGCAGTACTTC. Translated, it gives CASSFRLAGYPAYEQYF. This sequence joins TRBV7-2 and TRBJ2-7, with TRBD2 matching over 11 bases. V lost 3 bases to trimming and J lost 2 bases; unmatched junction nucleotides: 9. The CDR3 is 17 residues long. Germline CDR1 SGHTA, CDR2 FQGNSA.

A single count supports this clonotype. The V gene is TRBV2, the J gene TRBJ1-1; 11 bases are shared with TRBD1. The germline V gene has CDR1 SNHLY and CDR2 FYNNEI. With 7 bases clipped from V and 3 bases from J, the junction kept 7 bases outside the gene matches. The CDR3 totals 15 residues. CDR3 protein: CASTLDRGLYTEAFF. The CDR3 DNA reads TGTGCCAGCACCCTGGACAGGGGGCTGTACACTGAAGCTTTCTTT.

The rearrangement joins TRBV28 to TRBJ1-2; no firm D call. The germline CDR1 and CDR2 sequences are MDHEN and SYDVKM. V dropped 2 bases and J dropped 2 bases, with 12 bases sitting between them. This CDR3 spans 15 amino acids. CDR3 in DNA: TGTGCCAGCAGTTTACCCGGACGGGGAAACTATGGCTACACCTTC. Amino acids: CASSLPGRGNYGYTF.

This clonotype has a count of ten or more. The genes are TRBV13 and TRBJ1-1; no reliable D call. CDR1 is PRHDT, CDR2 FYEKMQ, per germline (reference sequence). V gave up 2 bases and J gave up 2 bases, with 18 bases separating them. This CDR3 comprises 17 residues. Here the CDR3 DNA reads TGTGCCAGCAGCTTATTGAGTCGGGGTGCGGGAAACACTGAAGCTTTCTTT. It is translated as CASSLLSRGAGNTEAFF.

This clonotype has just a few counts. The junction differs from germline at one of its ends, possibly a read error. This chain connects TRBV19 to TRBJ1-1; 9 bases line up with TRBD1. CDR3 size: 14 residues. Per the germline V gene, CDR1 is LNHDA and CDR2 is SQIVND (reference sequence). The CDR3 nucleotides are TGTGCCAGTAGTATTTTTTCGGACAGGGGCGAAGTTTTCTTT. Amino acids: CASSIFSDRGEVFF.

This clonotype was picked up many times. The rearrangement links TRBV5-1 to TRBJ2-3, with D possibly TRBD1 on 6 matching bases. The CDR3 contains 14 residues. The V gene lost 4 bases and the J gene lost 2 bases, with 11 bases spanning the gap. Germline CDR1 and CDR2: SGHRS and YFSETQ. The CDR3 spells CASSQGTPTDTQYF. The CDR3 bases are TGCGCCAGCAGCCAAGGGACACCCACAGATACGCAGTATTTT. The full variable domain, with the rest looked up from reference TRBV5-1 and TRBJ2-3, is KAGVTQTPRYLIKTRGQQVTLSCSPISGHRSVSWYQQTPGQGLQFLFEYFSETQRNKGNFPGRFSGRQFSNSRSEMNVSTLELGDSALYLCASSQGTPTDTQYFGPGTRLTVL.

Points on this clonotype: One junction end does not reproduce the germline sequence, and a read error may be involved. This chain uses TRBV5-1 with TRBJ2-6; 8 bases map to TRBD2. The length of the CDR3 is 17 residues. CDR1 and CDR2 (germline): SGHRS, YFSETQ. In DNA, the CDR3 is TGCGCCAGCAGCTTCATGGAGCTAGCGGGTGGGGCCAACGTCCTGTCTTTC. Translated, it gives CASSFMELAGGANVLSF.

J is TRBJ1-1 and V is TRBV6-1, with TRBD1 matching over 9 bases. Germline lookup yields CDR1 MNHNS and CDR2 SASEGT. V was pared by 5 bases and J by 7 bases, with 5 bases of the junction left unmatched. This CDR3 has 13 amino acids. In DNA, the CDR3 is TGTGCCAGCAGTAGAGACAGGGGGGATGAAGCTTTCTTT. Protein: CASSRDRGDEAFF.

This clonotype was found many times. The V and J genes are TRBV11-2 and TRBJ2-7, with 7 bases aligning to TRBD1. Germline V CDR1 and CDR2: SGHAT, FQNNGV. The CDR3 loop spans 14 amino acids. V lost 6 bases, J lost 4 bases, and 9 bases stayed unmatched. The CDR3 DNA reads as TGTGCCAGCAGTTCAGACAGGGTTGGGTACGAGCAGTACTTC. Translating gives CASSSDRVGYEQYF.

This clonotype was counted ten times or more. The chain combines TRBV7-6 with TRBJ2-7; TRBD1 matches at 11 bases. The CDR3 runs to 15 residues. Trimming at V came to 8 bases and at J to 1 base, leaving 7 bases not matched to a gene. From germline, CDR1 is SGHVS and CDR2 FNYEAQ. CDR3 DNA: TGTGCCAGCTCACCGGGGACAGGGGGTTCCTACGAGCAGTACTTC. Translation: CASSPGTGGSYEQYF.

This clonotype was observed at least ten times. This rearrangement joins TRBV20-1 to TRBJ2-5, with D unresolved. This CDR3 is built from 13 residues. CDR1 DFQATT and CDR2 SNEGSKA come from the germline V gene (reference sequence). Trimming removed 0 bases from V and 5 bases from J, with 10 bases in between. CDR3 sequence reads: CSAREDWGETQYF. The CDR3 DNA reads TGCAGTGCTAGAGAAGATTGGGGTGAGACCCAGTACTTC.

This clonotype was observed a handful of times. The V call is TRBV7-9, the J call TRBJ2-4; 8 nucleotides match TRBD1. The germline V gene has CDR1 SEHNR and CDR2 FQNEAQ (reference sequence). The trim removed 4 bases at V and 1 base at J, leaving 6 bases unmatched. The CDR3 is made up of 16 amino acids. CDR3 in amino acids: CASSSQGARAKNIQYF. CDR3 DNA sequence: TGTGCCAGCAGCTCCCAGGGGGCGAGGGCCAAAAACATTCAGTACTTC. The complete variable domain, with remaining parts taken from reference TRBV7-9 and TRBJ2-4, reads DTGVSQNPRHKITKRGQNVTFRCDPISEHNRLYWYRQTLGQGPEFLTYFQNEAQLEKSRLLSDRFSAERPKGSFSTLEIQRTEQGDSAMYLCASSSQGARAKNIQYFGAGTRLSVL.

The chain has TRBV4-3 and TRBJ2-1; 14 bases are a match to TRBD2. J gave up 10 bases and V 1 base, and 6 bases lay outside the gene matches. CDR1 is LGHNA, CDR2 YSLEER, per germline. This CDR3 is 16 amino acids long. The DNA of the CDR3 is TGCGCCAGCAGCCAAGGACTAGCGGGAGGGCCAGGCGAGCAGTTCTTC. This codes for CASSQGLAGGPGEQFF.

The sample holds many counts of this clonotype. The chain links TRBV9 to TRBJ2-1; 9 nucleotides line up with TRBD2. The V gene's germline CDR1 is SGDLS and CDR2 YYNGEE. The CDR3 has 16 amino acids. J lost 5 bases, V lost 3 bases, and 9 bases had no gene match. CDR3 sequence (DNA): TGTGCCAGCAGCGCCAGGACTAGCGAGGGCAACAATGAGCAGTTCTTC. Encoded protein: CASSARTSEGNNEQFF.

This clonotype was detected a few times. The chain employs TRBV12-3 or TRBV12-4 and TRBJ2-2; D is ambiguous. CDR3 length equals 14 residues. Trimming cost V 4 bases and J 0 bases, with 6 bases left between them. CDR3 DNA sequence: TGTGCCAGCAGTTCCCCGACGAACACCGGGGAGCTGTTTTTT. Encoded protein: CASSSPTNTGELFF.